What follows describes a single TCR beta chain. In the original workflow: Scientists estimated how many nucleated cells there were by amplifying reference gene primers. Method: immunoSEQ multiplex PCR; TCRdb's copy keeps in-frame clones and lacks some. V, J and clone size are taken as reported in that table, and D and trimming were inferred from the DNA itself. The table records approximately 390,000 clones, 90% of them present only once. The CDR3 is 13 residues long. Trimming cost V 2 bases and J 7 bases, with 6 bases left between them. CDR1 and CDR2 from the germline V gene are MRHNA and SNTAGT. The data derive from a study of blood T cell repertoires in COVID-19. On the study more broadly: Acute and convalescent COVID-19 samples came from the United States, Italy and Spain. T cells, B-cell-depleted T cells, or PBMCs provided the cDNA or gDNA that served as material.

The sequence derives from a man between 18 and 29 years old with active or convalescent COVID-19. Sequencing was carried out using peripheral blood. The chain joins TRBV6-4 to TRBJ1-6; D gene uncertain. In DNA, the CDR3 is TGTGCCAGCAGTGACGAGGTCAATTCACCCCTCCACTTT. Its protein is CASSDEVNSPLHF.